Each of the 9 T cell receptor beta chains below was sequenced from the same sample in a study of cytomegalovirus exposure and HLA in healthy donors (dated by TCRdb to the late 2010s). Library preparation was by the immunoSEQ multiplex PCR assay. A mixture of 60 forward primers for TCR Vbeta segments and 13 reverse primers for TCR Jbeta segments was used in the multiplex PCR. TCRdb mirrors the immuneACCESS table, restricted to in-frame sequences. Some clones are absent from its copies; in checked studies, under half trace to an unresolved V gene, and the reason for the others is unknown. The sample table holds over 130,000 clones, of which around 84% were seen once. The ten largest clones represent around 2.4% of the sample. The sequencing sample was made of PBMCs. These receptors were collected from a man between 50 and 59 years old in good health and CMV-seronegative.

The rearrangement links TRBV7-6 to TRBJ2-1; 7 bases agree with TRBD1. Germline V gene lookup returns CDR1 SGHVS and CDR2 FNYEAQ. The V gene end was trimmed by 1 base and the J gene end by 6 bases; junction bases not matched to a gene: 6. This CDR3 region has 15 residues. Here the CDR3 DNA reads TGTGCCAGCAGCTTAGAGGCTGGACAGGTCAATGAGCAGTTCTTC. Amino acids: CASSLEAGQVNEQFF.

The chain employs TRBV6-5 and TRBJ2-5; no definite D call. Germline assignment: CDR1 MNHEY and CDR2 SVGAGI. Trimming stripped 2 bases from V and 2 bases from J, with 6 bases between. This CDR3 region has 13 residues. The CDR3 region is CASSYGRQETQYF. The DNA for the CDR3 is TGTGCCAGCAGTTACGGCAGACAAGAGACCCAGTACTTC.

This rearrangement joins TRBV4-1 to TRBJ1-1; no clear D gene. There are 15 residues in the CDR3. CDR1 is MGHRA, CDR2 YSYEKL, per germline. Trimming pared 3 bases from V and 3 bases from J, leaving 14 bases between. This CDR3 reads CASSHPGNKDTEAFF. CDR3 sequence (DNA): TGCGCCAGCAGCCATCCGGGTAATAAAGACACTGAAGCTTTCTTT.

The chain combines TRBV15 with TRBJ1-3; D ambiguous. The CDR3 is 16 amino acids. CDR1 is LNHNV, CDR2 YYDKDF, per germline (reference sequence). The V gene lost 2 bases and the J gene lost 0 bases, with 11 bases spanning the gap. Here the CDR3 DNA reads TGTGCCACCAGCAGAACGGGATCCGACTCTGGAAACACCATATATTTT. Translation gives CATSRTGSDSGNTIYF. The complete variable domain, with remaining parts taken from reference TRBV15 and TRBJ1-3, reads DAMVIQNPRYQVTQFGKPVTLSCSQTLNHNVMYWYQQKSSQAPKLLFHYYDKDFNNEADTPDNFQSRRPNTSFCFLDIRSPGLGDTAMYLCATSRTGSDSGNTIYFGEGSWLTVV.

The chain uses TRBV28 and TRBJ1-1; tentatively, D is TRBD1 (5 bases). V was trimmed by 2 bases and J by 1 base, leaving 11 bases between them. CDR1 MDHEN and CDR2 SYDVKM come from the germline V gene. CDR3 size: 15 residues. CDR3 sequence reads: CASSLRGRKNTEAFF. In DNA form, the CDR3 reads TGTGCCAGCAGTTTAAGGGGAAGGAAGAACACTGAAGCTTTCTTT.

This rearrangement joins TRBV19 to TRBJ1-1, with no clear D. V was shortened by 7 bases and J by 7 bases, with 13 bases between the two germline ends. The CDR3 is made up of 12 amino acids. The germline CDR1 and CDR2 sequences are LNHDA and SQIVND (reference sequence). The DNA for the CDR3 is TGTGCCAGTACCCCGGGAGGGAGTGAAGCTTTCTTT. This translates into CASTPGGSEAFF.

This chain connects TRBV9 to TRBJ2-1, with 11 nucleotides matching TRBD2. Germline CDR1 and CDR2: SGDLS and YYNGEE. The V gene end was trimmed by 3 bases and the J gene end by 3 bases; junction bases not matched to a gene: 2. The CDR3 extends over 15 amino acids. CDR3 region: CASSAGLAVYNEQFF. As DNA, the CDR3 is TGTGCCAGCAGCGCGGGACTAGCGGTCTACAATGAGCAGTTCTTC.

The rearrangement uses TRBV25-1 and TRBJ2-5; perhaps TRBD1 as D (6 bases). Trimming took off 4 bases at V and 5 bases at J, with 11 bases between the two ends. CDR3 length equals 13 residues. Germline V gives CDR1 MGHDK, CDR2 SYGVNS. The CDR3 is CASSAQRGETQYF. The CDR3 DNA sequence: TGTGCCAGCAGTGCACAAAGGGGGGAGACCCAGTACTTC.

The V and J genes are TRBV15 and TRBJ1-1, with TRBD1 matching over 7 bases. The CDR3 is 14 residues long. V gave up 1 base and J gave up 2 bases; unmatched junction bases: 1. Germline V gene data show CDR1 as LNHNV and CDR2 as YYDKDF (reference sequence). CDR3 loop: CATSRAGGNTEAFF. The CDR3 region has the DNA TGTGCCACCAGCAGAGCAGGGGGAAACACTGAAGCTTTCTTT.